Below, 32 T cell receptor beta chains from the same sample are listed, as sequenced in a study of T-cell memory formation after mild COVID-19 (dated by TCRdb to about 2021). The library was produced with 5' RACE. Reads for this sample came from an Illumina NovaSeq 6000. TCRdb applied fastp at Q25 and MiXCR to the public reads, then kept only in-frame beta chains. Each record represents a unique CDR3 protein, reported with the most common genes and DNA among its rows. In this sample the table shows under 150,000 distinct CDR3 sequences, around a fifth of which occur a single time. The ten top clones hold about 38% of the sample. The sequenced sample consisted of PBMCs or a T cell subset sorted from them (not recorded which). The receptors here all came from a man between 18 and 29 years old who had mild COVID-19 (a few samples of this study predate the infection). The sample titles of this study are shuffled in the database, so cell type and time point are left out; the donor was told from shared clones.

This clonotype has only a few counts. V is TRBV4-1 and J is TRBJ2-3; D remains ambiguous. The CDR3 runs 15 residues. Between the trimmed V and J ends, which lost 0 bases and 3 bases, there was a span of 10 bases. Looked up from germline, CDR1 is MGHRA and CDR2 is YSYEKL. CDR3 DNA sequence: TGCGCCAGCAGCCAAGAATCCAGACCGACAGATACGCAGTATTTT. This gives the protein CASSQESRPTDTQYF.

This clonotype appeared a few times. The gene calls are TRBV7-9 and TRBJ2-5; D is unclear. The CDR3 length is 13 residues. Trimming cost V 3 bases and J 4 bases, with 9 bases left between them. CDR1 and CDR2 from the germline V gene are SEHNR and FQNEAQ (reference sequence). CDR3 DNA: TGTGCCAGCAGCTTCTTTGGTGGAGAGACCCAGTACTTC. It is translated as CASSFFGGETQYF.

This clonotype has only a few counts. The V and J genes are TRBV20-1 and TRBJ2-7; D remains unclear. This CDR3 comprises 10 residues. V shed 7 bases and J shed 0 bases, with 4 bases lying between them. Germline V gives CDR1 DFQATT, CDR2 SNEGSKA (reference sequence). The CDR3 bases are TGCAGTGTGGGCTCCTACGAGCAGTACTTC. Protein product: CSVGSYEQYF.

CDR3 sequence (DNA): TGTGCCACCAGCAGAGATGGTTACGGGGAGCTGTTTTTT. This gives the protein CATSRDGYGELFF. The chain carries TRBV15 and TRBJ2-2; unclear D gene. Trimming shortened V by 0 bases and J by 7 bases, and 6 bases separated the two germline ends. In germline, CDR1 is LNHNV, CDR2 YYDKDF (reference sequence). The CDR3 loop spans 13 amino acids.

This clonotype was observed a few times. The genes are TRBV6-2 or TRBV6-3 and TRBJ2-5, with 8 bases aligning to TRBD2. CDR1 MNHEY and CDR2 SVGEGT come from the germline V gene. The CDR3 loop spans 14 amino acids. V was clipped by 6 bases and J by 4 bases; unmatched bases: 7. CDR3 sequence: CASRHGGVRETQYF. CDR3 DNA sequence: TGTGCCAGCAGGCACGGGGGGGTCCGAGAGACCCAGTACTTC.

This clonotype was seen repeatedly, ten times or more. This chain connects TRBV7-3 to TRBJ2-3; no reliable D call. V shed 5 bases and J shed 2 bases, with 8 bases lying between them. CDR1 and CDR2 from the germline V gene are SGHTA and FQGTGA. The CDR3 is made up of 13 amino acids. CDR3 sequence reads: CASSPLITDTQYF. The CDR3 DNA reads as TGTGCCAGCAGCCCGTTGATCACAGATACGCAGTATTTT. Full variable domain (remainder filled in from reference TRBV7-3 and TRBJ2-3): GAGVSQTPSNKVTEKGKYVELRCDPISGHTALYWYRQSLGQGPEFLIYFQGTGAADDSGLPNDRFFAVRPEGSVSTLKIQRTERGDSAVYLCASSPLITDTQYFGPGTRLTVL.

In its sample, this clonotype was seen a few times. The CDR3 DNA reads as TGCAGCGTCCTCGAGGGGAGTCACACTGAAGCTTTCTTT. This encodes CSVLEGSHTEAFF. The V call is TRBV20-1, the J call TRBJ1-1; D may be TRBD1 (5 bases). Germline CDR1 reads DFQATT; CDR2 reads SNEGSKA (reference sequence). The length of the CDR3 is 13 residues.

This clonotype turned up a few times. The chain combines TRBV12-3 or TRBV12-4 with TRBJ2-7; TRBD2 agrees at 10 bases. The CDR3 contains 15 residues. J gave up 6 bases and V 3 bases, and 8 bases lay outside the gene matches. CDR3 DNA: TGTGCCAGCAGTTTTAGCGGGGGGTCGGCAGGCGAGCAGTACTTC. This codes for CASSFSGGSAGEQYF.

This clonotype showed up just a few times. The chain uses TRBV15 and TRBJ1-6; D is unresolved. This CDR3 has 12 residues. V was trimmed by 1 base and J by 7 bases, leaving 2 bases between them. Germline V gene sequence: CDR1 LNHNV, CDR2 YYDKDF (reference sequence). CDR3 residues: CATSRGNSPLHF. The CDR3 DNA is TGTGCCACCAGCAGAGGAAATTCACCCCTCCACTTT.

This clonotype was found a few times. This chain uses TRBV20-1 with TRBJ2-5; D is undetermined. Trimming stripped 1 base from V and 4 bases from J, with 22 bases between. The V gene's germline CDR1 is DFQATT and CDR2 SNEGSKA (reference sequence). The CDR3 contains 17 residues. The CDR3 protein is CSARVKSRALVSETQYF. CDR3 DNA: TGCAGTGCTAGAGTCAAAAGTCGGGCATTAGTCTCAGAGACCCAGTACTTC.

This rearrangement joins TRBV6-6 to TRBJ1-2; tentatively, D is TRBD1 (6 bases). Trimming pared 5 bases from V and 8 bases from J, leaving 21 bases between. The CDR3 is 15 amino acids. The germline V gene has CDR1 MNHNY and CDR2 SVGAGI (reference sequence). The CDR3 loop reads CASSRTGAGAWGYTF. CDR3 nucleotides: TGTGCCAGCAGTCGCACCGGGGCGGGGGCGTGGGGCTACACCTTC.

The V gene is TRBV7-2, the J gene TRBJ2-5; 9 bases line up with TRBD2. This CDR3 has 18 residues. Germline V lookup: CDR1 SGHTA, CDR2 FQGNSA. The junction had 13 bases not matched to a gene; V was cut back by 3 bases and J by 2 bases. CDR3 residues: CASSLLSGGHVIQETQYF. Here the CDR3 DNA reads TGTGCCAGCAGCTTGCTCAGCGGGGGGCATGTGATACAAGAGACCCAGTACTTC.

This clonotype was detected only a few times. The rearrangement uses TRBV6-2 or TRBV6-3 and TRBJ2-5; a possible D gene is TRBD1 (6 bases). Germline lookup yields CDR1 MNHEY and CDR2 SVGEGT. V shed 5 bases and J shed 4 bases, with 17 bases lying between them. This CDR3 region has 15 residues. The CDR3 sequence: CASSQGTTSRETQYF. The CDR3 coding sequence is TGTGCCAGCAGTCAGGGGACCACCAGCAGAGAGACCCAGTACTTC.

This clonotype occurred a few times. The chain uses TRBV4-1 and TRBJ1-5; 7 bases are shared with TRBD1. The CDR3 consists of 16 residues. Looked up from germline, CDR1 is MGHRA and CDR2 is YSYEKL. The trim removed 0 bases at V and 7 bases at J, leaving 9 bases unmatched. The CDR3 is CASSQDSTGYGQPQHF. DNA of the CDR3: TGCGCCAGCAGCCAAGATTCGACAGGGTATGGCCAGCCCCAGCATTTT.

This clonotype was counted only a few times. This chain uses TRBV11-2 with TRBJ1-1; weak D call: TRBD1 (5 bases). CDR3 size: 12 residues. Germline V gene sequence: CDR1 SGHAT, CDR2 FQNNGV. Between the trimmed V and J ends, which lost 2 bases and 8 bases, there was a span of 9 bases. As DNA, the CDR3 is TGTGCCAGCAGCTTAACAGGAGCCGAAGCTTTCTTT. Protein: CASSLTGAEAFF.

The table lists this clonotype with many counts. V and J are TRBV4-3 and TRBJ1-1; D gene unclear. Trimming cost V 0 bases and J 10 bases, with 9 bases left between them. The CDR3 spans 12 residues. Germline V gene sequence: CDR1 LGHNA, CDR2 YSLEER. CDR3 sequence (DNA): TGCGCCAGCAGCCAAGACGGGCGGGTAGCTTTCTTT. Protein: CASSQDGRVAFF.

This clonotype occurred a few times. For the CDR3, the DNA is TGCGCCAGCAGCCCCGATGGGTCCGGCAGCCTCTATGGCTACACCTTC. Translated, it gives CASSPDGSGSLYGYTF. This rearrangement joins TRBV4-1 to TRBJ1-2; D call uncertain. V was trimmed by 4 bases and J by 4 bases, leaving 19 bases between them. CDR3 length: 16 residues. Germline CDR1 reads MGHRA; CDR2 reads YSYEKL.

The CDR3 coding sequence is TGTGCCTGGAGTGTACAGGGGAACACTGAAGCTTTCTTT. Its translation is CAWSVQGNTEAFF. V and J are TRBV30 and TRBJ1-1; D is perhaps TRBD1 (6 bases). CDR1 is GTSNPN and CDR2 is SVGIG in the germline V gene (reference sequence). Trimming pared 0 bases from V and 1 base from J, leaving 6 bases between. This CDR3 is 13 amino acids long.

This clonotype has more than one count but fewer than ten. The chain recombines TRBV7-9 with TRBJ2-4; TRBD2 might be the D (6 bases). CDR3 length: 16 residues. The V and J ends lost 1 base and 0 bases respectively, with 10 bases between them. The germline gives CDR1 SEHNR, CDR2 FQNEAQ (reference sequence). The CDR3 protein is CASSLGGALAKNIQYF. The DNA for the CDR3 is TGTGCCAGCAGCTTAGGCGGGGCGCTAGCCAAAAACATTCAGTACTTC.

This clonotype occurred many times. The chain couples TRBV29-1 to TRBJ2-7; TRBD1 matches 8 bases. Germline CDR1 and CDR2: SQVTM and ANQGSEA. The trim removed 5 bases at V and 7 bases at J, leaving 10 bases unmatched. The length of the CDR3 is 13 residues. In DNA form, the CDR3 reads TGCAGCGTTCGAACTCGACAGGGGAGGGAGCAGTACGTC. Amino acid sequence: CSVRTRQGREQYV.

This clonotype was counted between two and nine times. The CDR3 is CASSPLIGTGELFF. CDR3 coding DNA: TGTGCCAGCAGCCCCCTTATAGGCACCGGGGAGCTGTTTTTT. The genes are TRBV7-2 and TRBJ2-2; D unclear. The CDR3 is made up of 14 amino acids. Trimming cost V 5 bases and J 4 bases, with 11 bases left between them. The germline CDR1 and CDR2 sequences are SGHTA and FQGNSA.

The chain joins TRBV7-7 to TRBJ2-7; 7 bases agree with TRBD1. The trim removed 5 bases at V and 4 bases at J, leaving 8 bases unmatched. The length of the CDR3 is 14 residues. Germline assignment: CDR1 SSHAT and CDR2 FNYEAQ (reference sequence). The chain's CDR3 is CASSPTGTAYEQYF. The CDR3 nucleotides are TGTGCCAGCAGCCCCACTGGGACAGCGTACGAGCAGTACTTC.

CDR3 in amino acids: CASSPGTGFHGYTF. The DNA of the CDR3 is TGTGCCAGCAGTCCCGGGACAGGGTTTCATGGCTACACCTTC. The V and J genes are TRBV6-5 and TRBJ1-2; 9 bases line up with TRBD1. This CDR3 spans 14 amino acids. The V segment lost 5 bases and the J segment 6 bases; nucleotides outside the gene matches: 7. Germline V gene data show CDR1 as MNHEY and CDR2 as SVGAGI.

V usage is TRBV6-2 or TRBV6-3 and J usage is TRBJ2-7; no firm D call. The germline V and J ends were trimmed by 7 bases and 0 bases, with 10 bases remaining between them. Germline V lookup: CDR1 MNHEY, CDR2 SVGEGT. The CDR3 runs 13 residues. CDR3 sequence reads: CASNPGPSYEQYV. Here the CDR3 DNA reads TGTGCCAGCAATCCCGGGCCCTCCTACGAGCAGTACGTC.

There are a few counts of this clonotype. V usage is TRBV15 and J usage is TRBJ2-2; D is possibly TRBD1 (6 bases). This CDR3 is 13 amino acids long. V shed 3 bases and J shed 9 bases, with 11 bases lying between them. Germline loops: CDR1 LNHNV, CDR2 YYDKDF (reference sequence). CDR3 in amino acids: CATSSDRTRELFF. The CDR3 coding sequence is TGTGCCACCAGCAGCGACAGGACGCGGGAGCTGTTTTTT.

V and J are TRBV5-1 and TRBJ1-1; 8 positions match TRBD1. This CDR3 region has 15 residues. V lost 3 bases to trimming and J lost 0 bases; unmatched junction nucleotides: 4. Germline CDR1 reads SGHRS; CDR2 reads YFSETQ. For the CDR3, the DNA is TGCGCCAGCAGCTGGGGGACAGGCATGAACACTGAAGCTTTCTTT. Encoded protein: CASSWGTGMNTEAFF.

This clonotype was found a few times. The J gene is TRBJ1-1, the V gene TRBV5-4, with 9 bases identical to TRBD1. The CDR3 extends over 16 amino acids. From germline, CDR1 is SGHNT and CDR2 YYREEE (reference sequence). After removal of 3 bases from V and 12 bases from J, the junction contained 18 bases not matched to a gene. CDR3 residues: CASSSDHRDRVVGTFF. DNA for the CDR3: TGTGCCAGCAGCTCCGACCACCGGGACAGGGTAGTTGGAACTTTCTTT. The full variable domain, with the rest looked up from reference TRBV5-4 and TRBJ1-1, is ETGVTQSPTHLIKTRGQQVTLRCSSQSGHNTVSWYQQALGQGPQFIFQYYREEENGRGNFPPRFSGLQFPNYSSELNVNALELDDSALYLCASSSDHRDRVVGTFFGQGTRLTVV.

In its sample, this clonotype was seen a few times. The chain uses TRBV29-1 and TRBJ2-3; 10 bases line up with TRBD2. J was trimmed by 5 bases and V by 5 bases; bases with no gene match: 7. This CDR3 is built from 14 residues. Per the germline V gene, CDR1 is SQVTM and CDR2 is ANQGSEA. In DNA, the CDR3 is TGCAGCGTTAACTTAGCGGGGGGCGGAGATACGCAGTATTTT. It codes for CSVNLAGGGDTQYF.

The chain links TRBV11-2 to TRBJ2-7; 7 bases are a match to TRBD2. There are 15 residues in the CDR3. Germline V lookup: CDR1 SGHAT, CDR2 FQNNGV. The V and J ends lost 6 bases and 4 bases, in that order; junction bases with no gene match: 12. For the CDR3, the DNA is TGTGCCAGCAGTCGAGACGCCGGGGGGATATACGAGCAGTACTTC. Its protein product is CASSRDAGGIYEQYF.

The gene calls are TRBV5-6 and TRBJ1-1, with D unresolved. The V end lost 4 bases, the J end lost 4 bases, and 8 bases lay between the germline ends. CDR3 length: 12 amino acids. Germline CDR1 reads SGHDT; CDR2 reads YYEEEE. Written as DNA, the CDR3 is TGTGCCAGCAGCCCGCGGGGCACTGAAGCTTTCTTT. Amino acid sequence: CASSPRGTEAFF. The full variable domain, completed using reference TRBV5-6 and TRBJ1-1, is DAGVTQSPTHLIKTRGQQVTLRCSPKSGHDTVSWYQQALGQGPQFIFQYYEEEERQRGNFPDRFSGHQFPNYSSELNVNALLLGDSALYLCASSPRGTEAFFGQGTRLTVV.

The V call is TRBV12-3 or TRBV12-4, the J call TRBJ2-1; no firm D call. This CDR3 region has 14 residues. The germline V and J ends were trimmed by 4 bases and 7 bases, with 14 bases remaining between them. CDR3 residues: CASSYTIGWNEQFF. The CDR3, as DNA: TGTGCCAGCAGTTATACAATCGGGTGGAATGAGCAGTTCTTC.

This clonotype occurred a few times. The chain combines TRBV7-3 with TRBJ2-7, with a tentative D call TRBD1 (6 bases). The CDR3 sequence is 15 residues long. The germline V gene has CDR1 SGHTA and CDR2 FQGTGA. V lost 2 bases, J lost 3 bases, and 14 bases lay in between. DNA of the CDR3: TGTGCCAGCAGCTTATATCTAGGGGGAGACTACGAGCAGTACTTC. Translated, it gives CASSLYLGGDYEQYF.